Included here is one TCR beta chain sequence, with context. These data are taken from a study of T cell changes during pregnancy in multiple sclerosis. Some clones are missing from TCRdb's copy, which holds only in-frame ones; the method was immunoSEQ multiplex PCR. The sample has about 52,000 clones, approximately 92% seen once; the top ten hold less than 0.8%. V was clipped by 5 bases and J by 5 bases; unmatched bases: 6. The CDR3 spans 14 residues. Germline V lookup: CDR1 ENHRY, CDR2 SYGVKD. This sequence joins TRBV10-3 and TRBJ1-2; TRBD1 aligns across 9 bases. The sequenced sample was CD4+ T cells from peripheral blood mononuclear cells, obtained in the third trimester of pregnancy. This receptor was obtained from a female donor with multiple sclerosis, enrolled in a pregnancy study. CDR3 sequence reads: CAISRQGDVYGYTF. Written as DNA, the CDR3 is TGTGCCATCAGTCGACAGGGGGATGTTTATGGCTACACCTTC.